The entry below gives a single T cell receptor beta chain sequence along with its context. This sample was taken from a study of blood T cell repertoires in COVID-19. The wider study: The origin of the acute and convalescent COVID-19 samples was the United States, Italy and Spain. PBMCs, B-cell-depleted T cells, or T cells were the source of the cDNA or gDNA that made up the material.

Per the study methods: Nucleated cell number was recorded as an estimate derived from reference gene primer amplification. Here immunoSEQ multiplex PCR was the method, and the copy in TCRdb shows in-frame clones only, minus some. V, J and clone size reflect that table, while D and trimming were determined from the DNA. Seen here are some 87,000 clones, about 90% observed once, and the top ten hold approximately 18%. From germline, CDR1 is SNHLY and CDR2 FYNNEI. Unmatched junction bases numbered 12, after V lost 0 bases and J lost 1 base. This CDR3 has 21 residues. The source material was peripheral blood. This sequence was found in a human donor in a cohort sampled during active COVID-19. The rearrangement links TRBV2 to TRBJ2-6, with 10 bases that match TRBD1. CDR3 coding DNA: TGTGCCAGCAGTGAAGCTCCCTACGGACAGGGGGATGGGTCTGGGGCCAACGTCCTGACTTTC. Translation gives CASSEAPYGQGDGSGANVLTF.